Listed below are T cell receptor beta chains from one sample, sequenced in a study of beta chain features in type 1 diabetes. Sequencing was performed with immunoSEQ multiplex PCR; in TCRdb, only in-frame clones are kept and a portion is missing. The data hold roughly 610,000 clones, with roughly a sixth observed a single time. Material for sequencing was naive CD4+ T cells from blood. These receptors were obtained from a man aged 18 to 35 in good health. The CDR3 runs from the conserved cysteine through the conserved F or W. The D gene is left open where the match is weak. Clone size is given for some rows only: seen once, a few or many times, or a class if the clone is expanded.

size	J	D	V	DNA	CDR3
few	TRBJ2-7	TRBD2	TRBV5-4	TGTGCCAGCAGCGATACCGGGACTAGCAACGAGCAGTACTTC	CASSDTGTSNEQYF
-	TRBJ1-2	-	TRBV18	TGTGCCAGCTCACCATCAGCAGAACGCAACTATGGCTACACCTTC	CASSPSAERNYGYTF
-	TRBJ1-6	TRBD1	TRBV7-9	TGTGCCAGCAGCTTCCGGGACAGGGCAAATTCACCCCTCCACTTT	CASSFRDRANSPLHF
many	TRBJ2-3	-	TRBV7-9	TGTGCCAGCAGCCTCCGGGACCTGACAGATACGCAGTATTTT	CASSLRDLTDTQYF
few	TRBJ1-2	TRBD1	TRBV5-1	TGCGCCAGCAGCCCGGACAGGGGCCTTATTGGCTACACCTTC	CASSPDRGLIGYTF
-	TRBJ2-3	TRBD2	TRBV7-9	TGTGCCAGCAGCCGACGGGGGGGACTAGCCGCAGATACGCAGTATTTT	CASSRRGGLAADTQYF
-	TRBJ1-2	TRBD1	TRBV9	TGTGCCAGCAGCGTAGTCAACCCCCGGGGACAGGGTATTAACTATGGCTACACCTTC	CASSVVNPRGQGINYGYTF
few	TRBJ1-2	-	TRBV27	TGTGCCAGCAGTACCCGCCAGGCTAACTATGGCTACACCTTC	CASSTRQANYGYTF
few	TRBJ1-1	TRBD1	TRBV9	TGTGCCAGCAGCGCCACAAAAGGACAGGGGGGCACTGAAGCTTTCTTT	CASSATKGQGGTEAFF
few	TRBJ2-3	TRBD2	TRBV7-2	TGTGCCAGCAGCTTAGTTCCAGCGGGGGGCACAGATACGCAGTATTTT	CASSLVPAGGTDTQYF
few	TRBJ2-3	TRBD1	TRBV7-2	TGTGCCAGCAGCTCAGGGACAGGGGGAACAGATACGCAGTATTTT	CASSSGTGGTDTQYF
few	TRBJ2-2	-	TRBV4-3	TGCGCCAGCAGCCAAGATTTGCCACAGAGAAGAGACGGGGAGCTGTTTTTT	CASSQDLPQRRDGELFF
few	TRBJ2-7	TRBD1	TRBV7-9	TGTGCCAGCAGCTCCCGGACAGGGCGGTCCTCGACCTACGAGCAGTACTTC	CASSSRTGRSSTYEQYF
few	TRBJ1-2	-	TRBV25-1	TGTGCCAGCAGTGAGTTTAGATATCATTATGGCTACACCTTC	CASSEFRYHYGYTF
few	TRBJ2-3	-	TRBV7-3	TGTGCCAGCAGCTTCCGTCCCAGGGGTGATACGCAGTATTTT	CASSFRPRGDTQYF
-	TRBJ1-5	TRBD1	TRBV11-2	TGTGCCAGCAGCTTAGGAGACAGGGCTAGGAATCAGCCCCAGCATTTT	CASSLGDRARNQPQHF
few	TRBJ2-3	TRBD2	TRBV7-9	TGTGCCAGCTCCCGGCTAGCGGATAGCACAGATACGCAGTATTTT	CASSRLADSTDTQYF
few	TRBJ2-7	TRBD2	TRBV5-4	TGTGCCAGCAGCTTGGCCCGGGGACTAGCGGGAGGCGCCCCTGGTGACGAGCAGTACTTC	CASSLARGLAGGAPGDEQYF
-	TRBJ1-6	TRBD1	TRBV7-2	TGTGCCAGCAGGGCCCGCGACAGGGCGATTTTTAATTCACCCCTCCACTTT	CASRARDRAIFNSPLHF
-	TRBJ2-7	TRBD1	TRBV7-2	TGTGCCAGTTCGGACAGGGGAGCCTACGAGCAGTACTTC	CASSDRGAYEQYF
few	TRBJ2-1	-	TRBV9	TGTGCCAGCAGCTTTCAACTGTACAATGAGCAGTTCTTC	CASSFQLYNEQFF
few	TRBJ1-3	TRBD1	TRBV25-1	TGTGCCAGCAGCCGTCATGGGGACAGGGACTCTGGAAACACCATATATTTT	CASSRHGDRDSGNTIYF
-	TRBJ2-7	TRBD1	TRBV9	TGTGCCAGCAGCGGAGGACAGGGAGGCTACGAGCAGTACTTC	CASSGGQGGYEQYF
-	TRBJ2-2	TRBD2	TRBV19	TGTGCCAGTAACCAAGCGGGAGCGGGCGCCGGGGAGCTGTTTTTT	CASNQAGAGAGELFF
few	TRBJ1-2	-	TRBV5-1	TGCGCCAGCAGCTTGACAGGGAGGGTGAACTATGGCTACACCTTC	CASSLTGRVNYGYTF
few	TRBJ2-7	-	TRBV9	TGTGCCAGCAGCCTAAGCTGGCTACCGATCGGAGAGCAGTACTTC	CASSLSWLPIGEQYF
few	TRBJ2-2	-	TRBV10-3	TGTGCCATCAGTGAATCGGCTACCTACACCGGGGAGCTGTTTTTT	CAISESATYTGELFF
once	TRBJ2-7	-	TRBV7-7	TGTGCCAGCACCCCCTTTGAAGGAGGCGAGCAGTACTTC	CASTPFEGGEQYF
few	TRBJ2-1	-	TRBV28	TGTGCCAGCACCCCCTCGTGGGGCGTAGGTTATGAGCAGTTCTTC	CASTPSWGVGYEQFF
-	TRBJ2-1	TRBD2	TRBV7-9	TGTGCCAGCAGCCGACTAGCGGGGGGCTACAATGAGCAGTTCTTC	CASSRLAGGYNEQFF
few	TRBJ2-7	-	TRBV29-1	TGCAGCGTCGCCCCACAGGGTAGAGGACAACGAGAGCAGTACTTC	CSVAPQGRGQREQYF
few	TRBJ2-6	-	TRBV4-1	TGCGCCAGCAGCCAGGATGCCTCTGGGGCCTTCTCTGGGGCCAACGTCCTGACTTTC	CASSQDASGAFSGANVLTF
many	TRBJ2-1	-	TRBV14	TGTGCCAGCAGCCGGACCATATGGACCAGCTACAATGAGCAGTTCTTC	CASSRTIWTSYNEQFF
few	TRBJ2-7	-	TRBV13	TGTGCCAGCAGCCCCGTAGGCCCAAACTACGAGCAGTACTTC	CASSPVGPNYEQYF
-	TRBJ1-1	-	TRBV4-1	TGCGCCAGCAGCCCCCGGAGGGGGGTGTCCACTGAAGCTTTCTTT	CASSPRRGVSTEAFF
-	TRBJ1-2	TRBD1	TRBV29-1	TGCAGCGGGAAAAGGACAGGGGGCAGGAATGGCTACACCTTC	CSGKRTGGRNGYTF
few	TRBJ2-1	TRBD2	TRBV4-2	TGTGCCAGCAGCCAAGAAGTGGCGGGAGGCACCTACAATGAGCAGTTCTTC	CASSQEVAGGTYNEQFF
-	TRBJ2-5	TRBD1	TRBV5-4	TGTGCCAGCAGCCCCGGACAGGGGCGGGAAGAGACCCAGTACTTC	CASSPGQGREETQYF
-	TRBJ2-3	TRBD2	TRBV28	TGTGCCAGCAGAGCACTAGCGGGGAACGTGTATTTT	CASRALAGNVYF
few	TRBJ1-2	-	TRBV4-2	TGTGCCAGCAGCCAACGACAGGCCTATGGCTACACCTTC	CASSQRQAYGYTF